These 22 T cell receptor beta chains share one sample of origin, sequenced in a study of shared clonotypes between healthy human individuals. Repertoires were generated with immunoSEQ multiplex PCR, while TCRdb's copy carries only in-frame clones and drops some. The sample has 2 million to 2.5 million clones; 93% are singletons. Naive-designated CD8 cells lacked CD45RO, were positively enriched for CCR7, and omitted terminally differentiated effector memory CD45RA+ cells. Material: naive CD8+ T cells from PBMCs. The receptors derive from a man between 18 and 29 years old in good health. Some clones in this sample may be carry-over from other donors' samples.

The chain has TRBV27 and TRBJ2-1, with D maybe TRBD1 (6 bases). This CDR3 comprises 15 residues. Between the trimmed V and J ends, which lost 0 bases and 8 bases, there was a span of 14 bases. Germline CDR1 MNHEY, CDR2 SMNVEV (reference sequence). This chain's CDR3 is CASSLSRSGAHEQFF. The CDR3 nucleotides are TGTGCCAGCAGTTTATCGAGGTCAGGGGCCCATGAGCAGTTCTTC.

The genes are TRBV4-1 and TRBJ1-5; D is perhaps TRBD1 (6 bases). Germline V CDR1 and CDR2: MGHRA, YSYEKL. Trimming removed 1 base at V and 0 bases at J, with 16 bases between. CDR3 size: 18 residues. The CDR3: CASSQGPGGGLSNQPQHF. CDR3 sequence (DNA): TGCGCCAGCAGCCAAGGTCCCGGGGGGGGGCTTAGCAATCAGCCCCAGCATTTT.

This clone has just a few counts. The chain uses TRBV10-2 and TRBJ1-2; D unclear. Germline values: CDR1 WSHSY, CDR2 SAAADI. V was clipped by 0 bases and J by 1 base, with 9 bases between them. The CDR3 runs 15 residues. For the CDR3, the DNA is TGCGCCAGCAGTGAGTCCGGAGGCCTTAACTATGGCTACACCTTC. Translating gives CASSESGGLNYGYTF.

The chain couples TRBV10-3 to TRBJ2-6, with D tentatively TRBD2 (6 bases). The length of the CDR3 is 17 residues. Germline V CDR1 and CDR2: ENHRY, SYGVKD. Trimming cost V 3 bases and J 1 base, with 13 bases left between them. The CDR3 here is CAISDPVGGSGANVLTF. The CDR3 nucleotides read TGTGCCATCAGTGATCCTGTGGGGGGATCTGGGGCCAACGTCCTGACTTTC.

The V and J genes are TRBV5-1 and TRBJ1-1; weak D call: TRBD1 (6 bases). Trimming took off 5 bases at V and 1 base at J, with 18 bases between the two ends. CDR3 length: 16 amino acids. Looked up from germline, CDR1 is SGHRS and CDR2 is YFSETQ. In nucleotides, the CDR3 is TGCGCCAGCAGGGTTGGTTATGGGGGCGCGAACACTGAAGCTTTCTTT. Amino acids: CASRVGYGGANTEAFF.

This clone was seen only once. The genes are TRBV5-4 and TRBJ1-1; D is unclear. Germline loops: CDR1 SGHNT, CDR2 YYREEE (reference sequence). The CDR3 runs 15 residues. The V gene lost 1 base and the J gene lost 2 bases, with 12 bases spanning the gap. The CDR3 region has the DNA TGTGCCAGCAGCTTGTGGTCCAGGAAAAACACTGAAGCTTTCTTT. This encodes CASSLWSRKNTEAFF.

The chain employs TRBV28 and TRBJ1-4; possible D gene TRBD1, 6 bases. Germline assignment: CDR1 MDHEN and CDR2 SYDVKM. This CDR3 is 15 amino acids long. The V end was cut by 5 bases, the J end by 6 bases, with 16 bases between. The DNA of the CDR3 is TGTGCCAGCAGTCCGACGGGACAAGGCTATGAAAAACTGTTTTTT. Translated: CASSPTGQGYEKLFF.

Worth noting for this clone: Within the sample, other DNA sequences also encode this same CDR3. The gene calls are TRBV7-9 and TRBJ2-5, with 8 positions matching TRBD1. The CDR3 runs 15 residues. From germline, CDR1 is SEHNR and CDR2 FQNEAQ (reference sequence). The trim removed 4 bases at V and 1 base at J, leaving 5 bases unmatched. CDR3: CASSSRQGTQETQYF. CDR3 coding DNA: TGTGCCAGCAGCTCGAGACAGGGGACCCAAGAGACCCAGTACTTC.

V is TRBV6-1 and J is TRBJ1-3; D call uncertain. The CDR3 extends over 14 amino acids. Trimming pared 2 bases from V and 2 bases from J, leaving 7 bases between. Per the germline V gene, CDR1 is MNHNS and CDR2 is SASEGT. The CDR3 coding sequence is TGTGCCAGCAGTGAACGGGGTGCTGGAAACACCATATATTTT. Residues: CASSERGAGNTIYF.

The CDR3 DNA follows: TGTGCCAGCAGCTACTGGACTAGCGGGAGCAAAGAGACCCAGTACTTC. This gives the protein CASSYWTSGSKETQYF. The J gene is TRBJ2-5, the V gene TRBV5-6; 13 nucleotides agree with TRBD2. This CDR3 is built from 16 residues. The V and J ends lost 3 bases and 3 bases, in that order; junction bases with no gene match: 5. Germline CDR1 reads SGHDT; CDR2 reads YYEEEE.

The V gene is TRBV30, the J gene TRBJ1-2, with D hard to call. The V end was cut by 4 bases, the J end by 10 bases, with 16 bases between. Germline V lookup: CDR1 GTSNPN, CDR2 SVGIG (reference sequence). This CDR3 has 12 amino acids. CDR3 DNA sequence: TGTGCCTGGACCCCACAGAGTTTAGACTACACCTTC. Translating gives CAWTPQSLDYTF. Together with reference TRBV30 and TRBJ1-2, the CDR3 gives the full variable domain: SQTIHQWPATLVQPVGSPLSLECTVEGTSNPNLYWYRQAAGRGLQLLFYSVGIGQISSEVPQNLSASRPQDRQFILSSKKLLLSDSGFYLCAWTPQSLDYTFGSGTRLTVV.

The chain combines TRBV27 with TRBJ1-2, with unresolved D. Germline V CDR1 and CDR2: MNHEY, SMNVEV (reference sequence). The CDR3 is made up of 17 amino acids. Trimming removed 4 bases at V and 4 bases at J, with 22 bases between. DNA for the CDR3: TGTGCCAGCAGTTCTACGGATCGGGCCCTCACGGGCTATGGCTACACCTTC. It specifies CASSSTDRALTGYGYTF.

J is TRBJ2-2 and V is TRBV30; TRBD2 matches 7 bases. Germline-derived CDR1 and CDR2 are GTSNPN and SVGIG (reference sequence). The junction had 1 base not matched to a gene; V was cut back by 2 bases and J by 4 bases. The CDR3 consists of 13 residues. The CDR3 bases are TGTGCCTGGAGTACGGGGGGCACCGGGGAGCTGTTTTTT. It yields the protein CAWSTGGTGELFF.

The chain joins TRBV7-9 to TRBJ2-2; D unresolved. CDR1 is SEHNR, CDR2 FQNEAQ, per germline (reference sequence). This CDR3 has 13 residues. Trimming pared 5 bases from V and 7 bases from J, leaving 11 bases between. CDR3 DNA sequence: TGTGCCAGCAGCCAACAACTGGGCGGGGAGCTGTTTTTT. It translates to CASSQQLGGELFF.

CDR3 loop: CAWSTGPYNEQFF. The CDR3, as DNA: TGTGCCTGGAGTACCGGGCCTTACAATGAGCAGTTCTTC. J is TRBJ2-1 and V is TRBV30; D is unresolved. The germline V gene has CDR1 GTSNPN and CDR2 SVGIG (reference sequence). V lost 2 bases, J lost 4 bases, and 9 bases lay in between. This CDR3 comprises 13 residues.

This chain joins TRBV30 and TRBJ1-2; the match to TRBD1 covers 11 bases. This CDR3 is 11 amino acids long. V shed 6 bases and J 7 bases; nucleotides not matched to a gene: 1. The germline CDR1 and CDR2 sequences are GTSNPN and SVGIG (reference sequence). The CDR3 DNA reads as TGTGCCTGCGGGACAGGGGGTGGCTACACCTTC. Residues: CACGTGGGYTF. Full variable domain (remainder filled in from reference TRBV30 and TRBJ1-2): SQTIHQWPATLVQPVGSPLSLECTVEGTSNPNLYWYRQAAGRGLQLLFYSVGIGQISSEVPQNLSASRPQDRQFILSSKKLLLSDSGFYLCACGTGGGYTFGSGTRLTVV.

In regard to this clone: The sample has other DNA sequences that encode this CDR3 too. This chain joins TRBV27 and TRBJ2-2; the D is unclear. Germline CDR1 and CDR2: MNHEY and SMNVEV (reference sequence). Trimming removed 0 bases from V and 11 bases from J, with 4 bases in between. The CDR3 contains 11 residues. CDR3 protein: CASSLSGELFF. The CDR3 DNA reads as TGTGCCAGCAGTTTATCAGGAGAGCTGTTTTTT.

The chain is built from TRBV13 and TRBJ1-4, with D perhaps TRBD1 (5 bases). Germline-derived CDR1 and CDR2 are PRHDT and FYEKMQ (reference sequence). There are 16 residues in the CDR3. Trimming cost V 4 bases and J 8 bases, with 20 bases left between them. The CDR3 nucleotides read TGTGCCAGCAGCTATCGTACGACAGCTTCTAGGGAAAAACTGTTTTTT. Amino acid sequence: CASSYRTTASREKLFF.

The chain joins TRBV27 to TRBJ1-2; D ambiguous. V was shortened by 2 bases and J by 4 bases, with 8 bases between the two germline ends. The CDR3 totals 13 residues. Germline CDR1 reads MNHEY; CDR2 reads SMNVEV (reference sequence). The CDR3 sequence is CASSLSPIYGYTF. The CDR3, as DNA: TGTGCCAGCAGTTTAAGTCCGATCTATGGCTACACCTTC.

The rearrangement uses TRBV14 and TRBJ2-5, with TRBD2 matching 12 bases. This CDR3 has 15 residues. V shed 4 bases and J 4 bases; nucleotides not matched to a gene: 4. Germline CDR1 reads SGHDN; CDR2 reads FVKESK. CDR3 nucleotide sequence: TGTGCCAGCAGCCCTAGCGGGAGGGCCGGAGAGACCCAGTACTTC. It specifies CASSPSGRAGETQYF.

CDR3 in DNA: TGTGCCAGCAGCTCCCCAATGAGCTCCTACGAGCAGTACTTC. The encoded protein is CASSSPMSSYEQYF. The chain recombines TRBV7-2 with TRBJ2-7; no clear D gene. Per germline, CDR1 SGHTA and CDR2 FQGNSA. With 4 bases removed from V and 0 bases from J, the gap between germline ends came to 10 bases. CDR3 length: 14 amino acids.

The chain has TRBV5-1 and TRBJ1-4; TRBD1 might be the D (5 bases). With 4 bases removed from V and 10 bases from J, the gap between germline ends came to 23 bases. The CDR3 is 16 residues long. CDR1 and CDR2 from the germline V gene are SGHRS and YFSETQ. CDR3 loop: CASSGGIPGQPAKLFF. DNA for the CDR3: TGCGCCAGCAGCGGGGGGATTCCGGGGCAGCCAGCAAAACTGTTTTTT.